The rows below give T cell receptor beta chains drawn from one sample of a study of T-cell reconstitution after alpha-beta-depleted transplantation in children. TCRdb reprocessed the PCR reads with MiXCR, giving one entry per CDR3 protein. The table has around 370,000 distinct CDR3 sequences, 9% to 12% seen once. The material sequenced was PBMCs from the stem cell graft donor, taken from the stem cell graft. The receptors shown here come from a human donor who donated a stem cell graft to a child with acute lymphoblastic leukemia. CDR3s include the opening cysteine and the closing phenylalanine or tryptophan. The D gene is left open where the match is weak. A clone size is listed for some rows: how often the clone was seen (once, few, many), or a class if it is expanded.

TRBJ2-7 NA TRBV7-2 NA TGTGCCAGCAGCTCCCCTCGGGCTGGGACCTACGAGCAGTACTTC CASSSPRAGTYEQYF
TRBJ2-3 NA TRBV11-3 few TGTGCCAGCAGCTTAGGGCCCCGGACGGCTACGCAGTATTTT CASSLGPRTATQYF
TRBJ2-3 TRBD2 TRBV5-1 few TGCGCCAGCAGCCGGAGACTAGCGGGAATAACTAGCACAGATACGCAGTATTTT CASSRRLAGITSTDTQYF
TRBJ2-1 NA TRBV7-2 NA TGTGCCAGCAGTCGTGGCGGTCCTTCCTACAATGAGCAGTTCTTC CASSRGGPSYNEQFF
TRBJ2-5 TRBD2 TRBV7-2 NA TGTGCCAGCAGCCTGGGACTAGCGGAGCCCCAAGAGACCCAGTACTTC CASSLGLAEPQETQYF
TRBJ1-5 NA TRBV7-3 NA TGTGCCAGCAGCTTAGGAGGGCCCAATCAGCCCCAGCATTTT CASSLGGPNQPQHF
TRBJ2-7 NA TRBV10-3 NA TGTGCCATCAGTGGCGGACTTACCTACGAGCAGTACTTC CAISGGLTYEQYF
TRBJ2-7 NA TRBV7-2 NA TGTGCCAGCAGCTTACTCGGACTCTCCTACGAGCAGTACTTC CASSLLGLSYEQYF
TRBJ2-7 NA TRBV21-1 few TGTGCCAGCAGCAAAGGACCGGGTAGTTACGAGCAGTACTTC CASSKGPGSYEQYF
TRBJ2-1 TRBD2 TRBV7-2 NA TGTGCCAGCAGCCGTAGGGGAGGGATCGGATCCTACAATGAGCAGTTCTTC CASSRRGGIGSYNEQFF
TRBJ1-6 NA TRBV7-2 few TGTGCCAGCAGCCCAGATGGACACCCGACTAATCCCCTCCACTTT CASSPDGHPTNPLHF
TRBJ2-5 NA TRBV28 NA TGTGCCACCAGTTTAGGGGTCCGCTCTGGGGCGGCGACCCAGTACTTC CATSLGVRSGAATQYF
TRBJ2-3 TRBD2 TRBV7-9 NA TGTGCCAGCAGCTTCGGGGGGGACACAGATACGCAGTATTTT CASSFGGDTDTQYF
TRBJ1-4 NA TRBV15 NA TGTGCCACCGAAGGGTCAACTAATGAAAAACTGTTTTTT CATEGSTNEKLFF
TRBJ2-7 NA TRBV6-2/TRBV6-3 many TGTGCCAGCACTGTACTAGGATCCGCCTCCTACGAGCAGTACTTC CASTVLGSASYEQYF
TRBJ2-1 NA TRBV7-3 NA TGTGCCAGCAGCTACGATGGTACCAGCTCCTACAATGAGCAGTTCTTC CASSYDGTSSYNEQFF
TRBJ2-5 TRBD2 TRBV7-2 few TGTGCCAGCAAATTAACTAGCGGGACAGAGACCCAGTACTTC CASKLTSGTETQYF
TRBJ1-6 NA TRBV9 NA TGTGCCAGCAGCGCGGACGGAAGTAATTCACCCCTCCACTTT CASSADGSNSPLHF
TRBJ2-3 NA TRBV5-1 NA TGCGCCAGCAGCTTGGACCGCCGGGGAGATACGCAGTATTTT CASSLDRRGDTQYF
TRBJ1-2 TRBD1 TRBV12-3/TRBV12-4 NA TGTGCCAGCAGCGAACAGGGGAAGGATGGCTACACCTTC CASSEQGKDGYTF
TRBJ1-6 NA TRBV12-3/TRBV12-4 few TGTGCCAGCAGTCCAGACAGGAGCTATAATTCACCCCTCCACTTT CASSPDRSYNSPLHF
TRBJ2-1 TRBD2 TRBV7-3 few TGTGCCGGAACACCTACTAGCGACTCCTACAATGAGCAGTTCTTC CAGTPTSDSYNEQFF
TRBJ2-5 NA TRBV12-3/TRBV12-4 many TGTGCCAGCAGTTTGGCCAGGGTTGGCGAGACCCAGTACTTC CASSLARVGETQYF
TRBJ2-7 TRBD1 TRBV4-1 many TGCGCCAGCAGCCAGGACAGGGCCGGCGAGCAGTACTTC CASSQDRAGEQYF
TRBJ2-4 NA TRBV11-3 NA TGTGCCAGCAGCTTAAGGGGGGACAACATTCAGTACTTC CASSLRGDNIQYF
TRBJ2-5 NA TRBV11-2 many TGTGCCAGCAGCTTAGATCTTGGCTTCCAAGAGACCCAGTACTTC CASSLDLGFQETQYF
TRBJ2-1 NA TRBV20-1 NA TGCAGTGCTAGAGTCTTAAAAGCCCCCTTCAATGAGCAGTTCTTC CSARVLKAPFNEQFF
TRBJ2-3 NA TRBV12-3/TRBV12-4 few TGTGCCAGCACGAGGAGCGGGAGCACAGATACGCAGTATTTT CASTRSGSTDTQYF
TRBJ2-1 TRBD2 TRBV5-1 few TGCGCCAGCAGCACCACTAGCGGGAGTATGAATGAGCAGTTCTTC CASSTTSGSMNEQFF
TRBJ2-1 TRBD2 TRBV27 NA TGTGCCAGCAGGGGGGGACTAGCGGGAGTCCTTGAGCAGTTCTTC CASRGGLAGVLEQFF
TRBJ1-1 NA TRBV27 few TGTGCCAGCAGTCCCCGACAAAGTACTGAAGCTTTCTTT CASSPRQSTEAFF